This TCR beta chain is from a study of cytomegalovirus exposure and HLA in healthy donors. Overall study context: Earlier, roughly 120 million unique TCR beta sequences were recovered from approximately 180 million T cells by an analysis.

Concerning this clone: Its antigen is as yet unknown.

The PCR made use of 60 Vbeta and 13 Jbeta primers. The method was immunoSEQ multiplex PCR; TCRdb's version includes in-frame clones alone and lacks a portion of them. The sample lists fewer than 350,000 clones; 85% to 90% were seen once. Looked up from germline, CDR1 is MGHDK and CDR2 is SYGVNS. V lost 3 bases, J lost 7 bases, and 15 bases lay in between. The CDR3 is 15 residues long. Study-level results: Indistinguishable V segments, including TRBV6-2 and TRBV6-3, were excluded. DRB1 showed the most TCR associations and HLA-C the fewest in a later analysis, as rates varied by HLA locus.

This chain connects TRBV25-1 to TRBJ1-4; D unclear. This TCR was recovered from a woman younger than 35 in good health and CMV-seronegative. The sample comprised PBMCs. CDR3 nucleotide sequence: TGTGCCAGCAGTGACTCCACCAAACGGAGTGAAAAACTGTTTTTT. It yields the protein CASSDSTKRSEKLFF.